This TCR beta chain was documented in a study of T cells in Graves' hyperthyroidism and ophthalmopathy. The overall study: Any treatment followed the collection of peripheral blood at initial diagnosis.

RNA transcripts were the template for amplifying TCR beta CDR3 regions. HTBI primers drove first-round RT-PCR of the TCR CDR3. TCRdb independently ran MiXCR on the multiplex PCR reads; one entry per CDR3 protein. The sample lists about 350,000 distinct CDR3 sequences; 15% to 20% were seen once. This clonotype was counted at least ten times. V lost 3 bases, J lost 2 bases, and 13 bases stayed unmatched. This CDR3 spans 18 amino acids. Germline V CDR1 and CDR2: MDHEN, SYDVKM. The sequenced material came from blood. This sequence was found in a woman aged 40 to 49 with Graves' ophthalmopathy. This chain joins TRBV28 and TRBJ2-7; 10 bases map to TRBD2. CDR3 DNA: TGTGCCAGCAGTTTCCTCCGTAGGGCTAGCGGGAGAGCCTACGAGCAGTACTTC. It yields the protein CASSFLRRASGRAYEQYF.